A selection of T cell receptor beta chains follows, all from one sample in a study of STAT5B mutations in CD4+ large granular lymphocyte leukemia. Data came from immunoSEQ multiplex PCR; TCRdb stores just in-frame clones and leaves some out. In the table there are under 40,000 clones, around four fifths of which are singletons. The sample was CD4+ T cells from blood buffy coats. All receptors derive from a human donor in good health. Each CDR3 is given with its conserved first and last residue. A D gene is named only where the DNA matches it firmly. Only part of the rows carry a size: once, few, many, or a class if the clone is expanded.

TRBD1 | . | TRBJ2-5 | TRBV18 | CASSPQNTGQVQETQYF | TGTGCCAGCTCACCACAGAACACGGGACAGGTCCAAGAGACCCAGTACTTC
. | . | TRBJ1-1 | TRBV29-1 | CSGLGRDRNLFF | TGCAGCGGCCTCGGCAGGGATAGGAATCTTTTCTTT
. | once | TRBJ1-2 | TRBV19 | CASSIYFNSRYGYTF | TGTGCCAGTAGTATTTATTTCAACAGCAGGTATGGCTACACCTTC
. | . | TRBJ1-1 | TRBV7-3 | CASSLQEDTEAFF | TGTGCCAGCAGCCTTCAGGAGGACACTGAAGCTTTCTTT
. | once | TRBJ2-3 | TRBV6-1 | CASSDPGSPTDTQYF | TGTGCCAGCAGTGACCCCGGGAGTCCCACAGATACGCAGTATTTT
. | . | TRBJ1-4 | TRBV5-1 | CASRGGIGTNEKLFF | TGCGCCAGCAGAGGCGGGATAGGAACTAATGAAAAACTGTTTTTT
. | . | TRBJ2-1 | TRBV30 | CAWSVGQGSYNEQFF | TGTGCCTGGAGTGTCGGGCAGGGGAGTTACAATGAGCAGTTCTTC
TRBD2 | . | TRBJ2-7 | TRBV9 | CASSPTGSGGPYEQYF | TGTGCCAGCAGCCCGACGGGTAGCGGGGGACCCTACGAGCAGTACTTC
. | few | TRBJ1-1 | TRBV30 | CAWSVGGLLSEAFF | TGTGCCTGGAGTGTAGGGGGGCTTTTGTCTGAAGCTTTCTTT
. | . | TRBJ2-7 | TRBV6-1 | CASSESQDSWSSYEQYF | TGTGCCAGCAGTGAAAGCCAAGACAGTTGGAGCTCCTACGAGCAGTACTTC
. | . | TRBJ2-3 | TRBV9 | CASSLGGWPDTQYF | TGTGCCAGCAGCCTCGGTGGGTGGCCAGATACGCAGTATTTT
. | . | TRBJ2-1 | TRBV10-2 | CASAGVNNEQFF | TGCGCCAGCGCCGGGGTCAACAATGAGCAGTTCTTC
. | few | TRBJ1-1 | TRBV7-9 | CASNRGVERSTEAFF | TGTGCCAGCAATCGCGGCGTTGAAAGGAGCACTGAAGCTTTCTTT
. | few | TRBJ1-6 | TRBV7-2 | CASSLARTLGDSPLHF | TGTGCCAGCAGCTTAGCGAGGACCCTCGGGGATTCACCCCTCCACTTT
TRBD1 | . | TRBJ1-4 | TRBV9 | CASSVAAGGHEKLFF | TGTGCCAGCAGCGTAGCGGCAGGGGGACATGAAAAACTGTTTTTT
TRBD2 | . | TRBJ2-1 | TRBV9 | CASSSGGLARYNEQFF | TGTGCCAGCAGTAGTGGGGGACTAGCGCGTTACAATGAGCAGTTCTTC
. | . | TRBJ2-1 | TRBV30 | CAWSVGHEQFF | TGTGCCTGGAGTGTAGGACATGAGCAGTTCTTC
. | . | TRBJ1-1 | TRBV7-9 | CASSLQTGNTEAFF | TGTGCCAGCAGCTTACAGACAGGGAACACTGAAGCTTTCTTT
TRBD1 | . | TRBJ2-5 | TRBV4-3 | CASSLDRGKTQYF | TGCGCCAGCAGCCTTGACAGGGGGAAGACCCAGTACTTC
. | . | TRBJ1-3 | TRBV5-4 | CASSLQGLSSGNTIYF | TGTGCCAGCAGCTTACAGGGTCTGTCGTCTGGAAACACCATATATTTT
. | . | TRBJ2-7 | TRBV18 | CASSPADGPYEQYF | TGTGCCAGCTCACCGGCGGATGGGCCCTACGAGCAGTACTTC
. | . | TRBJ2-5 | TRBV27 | CASSLGGITETQYF | TGTGCCAGCAGCCTAGGGGGTATCACAGAGACCCAGTACTTC
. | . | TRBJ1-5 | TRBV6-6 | CASSPKEYQPQHF | TGTGCCAGCAGTCCCAAAGAGTACCAGCCCCAGCATTTT
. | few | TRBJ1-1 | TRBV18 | CASSPPVTTEAFF | TGTGCCAGCTCACCCCCGGTAACAACTGAAGCTTTCTTT
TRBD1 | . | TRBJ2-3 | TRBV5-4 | CASSAKNTGGSDTQYF | TGTGCCAGCAGCGCAAAAAATACAGGGGGCTCAGATACGCAGTATTTT
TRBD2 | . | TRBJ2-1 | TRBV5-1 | CASSSSGTKDEQFF | TGCGCCAGCAGCTCGTCCGGGACTAAAGATGAGCAGTTCTTC
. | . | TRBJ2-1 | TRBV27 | CASSFGQGNYNEQFF | TGTGCCAGCAGTTTTGGGCAGGGGAACTACAATGAGCAGTTCTTC
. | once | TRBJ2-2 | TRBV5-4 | CASSARGDTGELFF | TGTGCCAGCAGCGCGAGGGGGGACACCGGGGAGCTGTTTTTT
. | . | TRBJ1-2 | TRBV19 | CASSILDGSKGYTF | TGTGCCAGTAGTATCCTCGACGGTAGTAAGGGCTACACCTTC
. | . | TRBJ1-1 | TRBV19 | CASSIAGTANTEAFF | TGTGCCAGTAGTATAGCAGGGACCGCGAACACTGAAGCTTTCTTT
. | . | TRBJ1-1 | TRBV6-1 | CASSDRAGVNTEAFF | TGTGCCAGCAGTGATCGGGCAGGGGTGAACACTGAAGCTTTCTTT
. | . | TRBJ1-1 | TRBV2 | CASSELTTVLGTEAFF | TGTGCCAGCAGTGAACTAACGACAGTCCTGGGCACTGAAGCTTTCTTT
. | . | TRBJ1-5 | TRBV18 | CASSAGVQGNQPQHF | TGTGCCAGCTCGGCAGGCGTTCAGGGCAATCAGCCCCAGCATTTT
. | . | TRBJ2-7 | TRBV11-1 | CASSWRGSSYEQYF | TGTGCCAGCAGCTGGAGGGGCTCCTCCTACGAGCAGTACTTC
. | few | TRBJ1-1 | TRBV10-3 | CAISEKVNTEAFF | TGTGCCATCAGTGAAAAGGTGAACACTGAAGCTTTCTTT
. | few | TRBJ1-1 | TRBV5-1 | CASSPAMNTEAFF | TGCGCCAGCAGTCCGGCTATGAACACTGAAGCTTTCTTT
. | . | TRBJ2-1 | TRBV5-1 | CASSFSGGLYNEQFF | TGCGCCAGCAGCTTCTCAGGGGGGCTCTACAATGAGCAGTTCTTC
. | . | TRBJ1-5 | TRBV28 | CASTGLPNSNQPQHF | TGTGCCAGCACCGGACTCCCCAATAGCAATCAGCCCCAGCATTTT
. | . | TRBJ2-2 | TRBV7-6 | CASSRTGELFF | TGTGCCAGCAGCCGCACCGGGGAGCTGTTTTTT
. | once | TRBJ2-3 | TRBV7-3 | CASSYEVQATTDTQYF | TGTGCCAGCTCCTACGAGGTGCAGGCGACCACAGATACGCAGTATTTT
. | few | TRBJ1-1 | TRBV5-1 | CASSGSMNTEAFF | TGCGCCAGCAGCGGATCTATGAACACTGAAGCTTTCTTT
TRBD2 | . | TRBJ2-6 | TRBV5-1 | CASSFTSGSGANVLTF | TGCGCCAGCAGCTTCACTAGCGGCTCTGGGGCCAACGTCCTGACTTTC
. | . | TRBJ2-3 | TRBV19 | CASRNRVTDTQYF | TGTGCCAGTAGAAACAGGGTGACAGATACGCAGTATTTT
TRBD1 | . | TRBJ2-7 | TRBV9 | CASSVVAGQGNLVSYEQYF | TGTGCCAGCAGCGTAGTCGCGGGACAGGGAAATTTAGTCTCCTACGAGCAGTACTTC
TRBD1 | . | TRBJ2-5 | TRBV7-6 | CASSLAGWTGPQETQYF | TGTGCCAGCAGCTTAGCTGGATGGACAGGCCCCCAAGAGACCCAGTACTTC
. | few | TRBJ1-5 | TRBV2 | CASSDLGNQPQHF | TGTGCCAGCAGTGATCTTGGCAATCAGCCCCAGCATTTT
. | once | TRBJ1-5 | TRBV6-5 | CASSYADGGGPQHF | TGTGCCAGCAGTTACGCGGACGGGGGTGGGCCCCAGCATTTT
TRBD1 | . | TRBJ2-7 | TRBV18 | CASSPGTGDEQYF | TGTGCCAGCTCACCAGGGACAGGGGACGAGCAGTACTTC
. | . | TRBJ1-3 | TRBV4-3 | CASSQAAVSGNTIYF | TGCGCCAGCAGCCAAGCAGCGGTATCTGGAAACACCATATATTTT
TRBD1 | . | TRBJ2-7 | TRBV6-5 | CASSDRGLSSYEQYF | TGTGCCAGCAGCGACAGGGGGCTGAGCTCCTACGAGCAGTACTTC
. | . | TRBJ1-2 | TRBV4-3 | CASSQDLNPYGYTF | TGCGCCAGCAGCCAAGATCTAAACCCCTATGGCTACACCTTC
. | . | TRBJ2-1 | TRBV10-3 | CAISAMDSPRRNEQFF | TGTGCCATCAGTGCTATGGACTCCCCCCGCCGCAATGAGCAGTTCTTC
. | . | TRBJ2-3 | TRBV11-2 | CASTENTDTQYF | TGTGCGAGCACAGAGAATACAGATACGCAGTATTTT
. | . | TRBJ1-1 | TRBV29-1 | CSVSGMNTEAFF | TGCAGCGTTTCAGGGATGAACACTGAAGCTTTCTTT
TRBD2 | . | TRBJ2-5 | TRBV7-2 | CASSLGFSGGETQYF | TGTGCCAGCAGCCTGGGGTTTAGCGGGGGGGAGACCCAGTACTTC
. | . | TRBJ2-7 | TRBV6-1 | CASPNPGTYEQYF | TGTGCCAGCCCCAACCCCGGAACCTACGAGCAGTACTTC
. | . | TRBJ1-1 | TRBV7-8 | CASSKGQKNTEAFF | TGTGCCAGCAGCAAAGGACAGAAGAACACTGAAGCTTTCTTT